These 30 T cell receptor beta chains share one sample of origin, sequenced in a study of OX40 agonist ivuxolimab in advanced cancers. The table came from immunoSEQ multiplex PCR; TCRdb's copy has only in-frame clones and leaves some out. The table lists some 69,000 clones, around 89% of them singletons. This specimen consisted of CD4+ or CD8+ T cells sorted from blood, obtained in a trial of the OX40 agonist ivuxolimab. The receptors come from an adult with an advanced solid tumor such as melanoma, head and neck, liver or kidney cancer.

The genes are TRBV21-1 and TRBJ2-1. TRBV21-1 is labeled a pseudogene. The CDR3 is 19 amino acids. This chain's CDR3 is CASRTKPKRTDLPNNEQFF. In DNA form, the CDR3 reads TGTGCCAGCAGAACGAAACCAAAAAGAACCGATTTACCGAACAATGAGCAGTTCTTC.

The chain combines TRBV28 with TRBJ2-1; possibly TRBD2 for D (6 bases). This CDR3 has 16 amino acids. Germline V gene data show CDR1 as MDHEN and CDR2 as SYDVKM. Deletions cut 6 bases from V and 8 bases from J, with 23 bases between. The CDR3 nucleotides are TGTGCCAGCAGACCATCCCGAGGGGCGGGGCCAGATGAGCAGTTCTTC. This translates into CASRPSRGAGPDEQFF.

The gene calls are TRBV28 and TRBJ1-1, with 7 bases fitting TRBD1. Germline CDR1 reads MDHEN; CDR2 reads SYDVKM. This CDR3 has 13 residues. The J segment lost 10 bases and the V segment lost 7 bases, leaving 12 bases of the junction unmatched. This chain's CDR3 is CASNLEGGAGAFF. The CDR3 DNA sequence: TGTGCCAGCAACCTCGAAGGGGGCGCGGGAGCTTTCTTT.

The rearrangement joins TRBV5-5 to TRBJ1-2; possibly TRBD1 for D (6 bases). Trimming pared 4 bases from V and 4 bases from J, leaving 17 bases between. Germline CDR1 is SGHKS and CDR2 is YYEKEE (reference sequence). CDR3 length equals 15 residues. In DNA, the CDR3 is TGTGCCAGCAGCCCAGGCGGCAGGGGCGGCTATGGCTACACCTTC. It specifies CASSPGGRGGYGYTF.

The V gene is TRBV10-3, the J gene TRBJ1-1; D is uncertain. Trimming shortened V by 10 bases and J by 1 base, and 13 bases separated the two germline ends. The CDR3 is 13 residues long. CDR1 and CDR2 (germline): ENHRY, SYGVKD. The CDR3 nucleotides are TGTGCCACCAGGAAAAACGAGAACACTGAAGCTTTCTTT. Amino acids: CATRKNENTEAFF.

The chain joins TRBV30 to TRBJ1-6, with TRBD1 matching 11 bases. CDR3 length equals 12 residues. The germline CDR1 and CDR2 sequences are GTSNPN and SVGIG (reference sequence). CDR3 coding DNA: TGTGCAATGGACAGGGGGCCTTCACCCCTCCACTTT. It specifies CAMDRGPSPLHF.

This chain connects TRBV6-5 to TRBJ1-2; 7 nucleotides match TRBD1. The CDR3 loop spans 13 amino acids. Germline lookup yields CDR1 MNHEY and CDR2 SVGAGI. J was trimmed by 3 bases and V by 4 bases; bases with no gene match: 2. The CDR3 DNA reads as TGTGCCAGCAGTTCGACAGGGCACTATGGCTACACCTTC. It codes for CASSSTGHYGYTF.

This chain uses TRBV4-1 with TRBJ1-2; no clear D. This CDR3 is 13 amino acids long. The germline V gene encodes CDR1 MGHRA and CDR2 YSYEKL. Between the trimmed V and J ends, which lost 0 bases and 8 bases, there was a span of 10 bases. The CDR3 DNA follows: TGCGCCAGCAGCCAAGATCCCGACTGGGGCTACACCTTC. Translating gives CASSQDPDWGYTF.

The rearrangement joins TRBV6-5 to TRBJ2-1; D possibly uses TRBD1 or TRBD2 (6 bases each). The CDR3 loop spans 14 amino acids. V lost 6 bases and J lost 7, with 16 bases in between. The germline V gene encodes CDR1 MNHEY and CDR2 SVGAGI. CDR3 region: CASRRLVGGNEQFF. The CDR3 DNA sequence: TGTGCCAGCAGACGACTAGTAGGGGGTAATGAGCAGTTCTTC.

J is TRBJ2-1 and V is TRBV30; the D gene could be TRBD1 or TRBD2 (6 bases each). V lost 3 bases and J lost 0, with 15 bases in between. From germline, CDR1 is GTSNPN and CDR2 SVGIG (reference sequence). This CDR3 region has 16 residues. The CDR3 DNA sequence: TGTGCCTGGAGCCTAGGGGGGAGTGGCTCCTACAATGAGCAGTTCTTC. It translates to CAWSLGGSGSYNEQFF.

The CDR3: CASSSQNYGYTF. Here the CDR3 DNA reads TGCGCCAGCAGTAGTCAGAACTATGGCTACACCTTC. The chain links TRBV5-1 to TRBJ1-2; no reliable D call. Between the trimmed V and J ends, which lost 5 bases and 2 bases, there was a span of 7 bases. Germline V gene data show CDR1 as SGHRS and CDR2 as YFSETQ. The CDR3 contains 12 residues. The full variable domain, rest sourced from reference TRBV5-1 and TRBJ1-2, is KAGVTQTPRYLIKTRGQQVTLSCSPISGHRSVSWYQQTPGQGLQFLFEYFSETQRNKGNFPGRFSGRQFSNSRSEMNVSTLELGDSALYLCASSSQNYGYTFGSGTRLTVV.

The rearrangement uses TRBV5-6 and TRBJ2-6; D possibly corresponds to TRBD1 (5 bases). The V end was cut by 4 bases, the J end by 4 bases, with 12 bases between. This CDR3 has 15 residues. In germline, CDR1 is SGHDT, CDR2 YYEEEE. In DNA, the CDR3 is TGTGCCAGCAGCACAGGACCTGCAGGGGCCAACGTCCTGACTTTC. This gives the protein CASSTGPAGANVLTF.

The V and J genes are TRBV5-1 and TRBJ2-1; D gene uncertain. The CDR3 runs 12 residues. Germline CDR1 and CDR2: SGHRS and YFSETQ. The germline V and J ends were trimmed by 4 bases and 8 bases, with 10 bases remaining between them. The CDR3 loop reads CASSPLSDEQFF. CDR3 sequence (DNA): TGCGCCAGCAGCCCTCTCTCCGATGAGCAGTTCTTC. Drawing the rest from reference TRBV5-1 and TRBJ2-1, the complete variable domain is KAGVTQTPRYLIKTRGQQVTLSCSPISGHRSVSWYQQTPGQGLQFLFEYFSETQRNKGNFPGRFSGRQFSNSRSEMNVSTLELGDSALYLCASSPLSDEQFFGPGTRLTVL.

The chain links TRBV9 to TRBJ2-3, with D perhaps matching TRBD2 (6 bases). CDR3 length equals 14 residues. Germline assignment: CDR1 SGDLS and CDR2 YYNGEE. Trimming cost V 3 bases and J 4 bases, with 12 bases left between them. CDR3 in amino acids: CASSERESSDTQYF. The CDR3 region has the DNA TGTGCCAGCAGCGAACGGGAGAGCTCAGATACGCAGTATTTT.

This rearrangement joins TRBV29-1 to TRBJ1-1; 8 bases line up with TRBD1. V lost 3 bases, J lost 3 bases, and 3 bases stayed unmatched. The germline CDR1 and CDR2 sequences are SQVTM and ANQGSEA. The CDR3 spans 13 residues. The CDR3 spells CSVDQGADTEAFF. CDR3 nucleotides: TGCAGCGTTGATCAGGGGGCTGACACTGAAGCTTTCTTT.

The chain joins TRBV28 to TRBJ2-1; D is uncertain. Trimming left V 6 bases short and J 15 bases short, with 15 bases between. Looked up from germline, CDR1 is MDHEN and CDR2 is SYDVKM. The CDR3 is made up of 11 amino acids. The CDR3 here is CASSVTRGLFF. CDR3 in DNA: TGTGCCAGCAGCGTGACTCGTGGGCTGTTCTTC.

The V call is TRBV29-1, the J call TRBJ2-2, with 12 bases lining up with TRBD1. The length of the CDR3 is 13 residues. Germline V gene data show CDR1 as SQVTM and CDR2 as ANQGSEA. V trimming: 3 bases; J trimming: 8 bases; junction bases outside the gene matches: 1. Here the CDR3 DNA reads TGCAGCGTTGAGGGACAGGGGGCGGGGGAGCTGTTTTTT. Translated, it gives CSVEGQGAGELFF.

The CDR3 nucleotides are TGTGCCAGCACCCCTGGGGTATCCAACATTCAGTACTTC. Protein product: CASTPGVSNIQYF. V usage is TRBV6-5 and J usage is TRBJ2-4; D unclear. Trimming removed 7 bases from V and 7 bases from J, with 14 bases in between. The CDR3 consists of 13 residues. Germline V gene sequence: CDR1 MNHEY, CDR2 SVGAGI.

The chain links TRBV11-3 to TRBJ2-7, with no clear D. This CDR3 is built from 14 residues. V gave up 5 bases and J gave up 3 bases, with 14 bases separating them. Looked up from germline, CDR1 is SGHNT and CDR2 is YENEEA. The CDR3 DNA follows: TGTGCCAGCAGCCCAACCCGCAGTAACTACGAGCAGTACTTC. Its translation: CASSPTRSNYEQYF.

This chain joins TRBV30 and TRBJ2-2; a possible D gene is TRBD2 (5 bases). This CDR3 has 15 residues. Germline V lookup: CDR1 GTSNPN, CDR2 SVGIG (reference sequence). Between the trimmed V and J ends, which lost 0 bases and 6 bases, there was a span of 14 bases. CDR3 loop: CAWSVGLAQAGELFF. For the CDR3, the DNA is TGTGCCTGGAGTGTAGGGCTAGCCCAGGCCGGGGAGCTGTTTTTT.

The chain is built from TRBV18 and TRBJ2-1; D might be TRBD1 or TRBD2, each matching 6 bases. The CDR3 covers 14 residues. CDR1 KGHSH and CDR2 LQKENI come from the germline V gene. V was cut by 3 bases and J by 5 bases, with 11 bases left in between. CDR3 sequence: CASSPAGGHNEQFF. DNA of the CDR3: TGTGCCAGCTCACCGGCTGGGGGGCACAATGAGCAGTTCTTC. The whole variable domain, filled in from reference TRBV18 and TRBJ2-1, reads NAGVMQNPRHLVRRRGQEARLRCSPMKGHSHVYWYRQLPEEGLKFMVYLQKENIIDESGMPKERFSAEFPKEGPSILRIQQVVRGDSAAYFCASSPAGGHNEQFFGPGTRLTVL.

The V call is TRBV30, the J call TRBJ1-1; 8 positions agree with TRBD1. Germline CDR1 is GTSNPN and CDR2 is SVGIG (reference sequence). This CDR3 is 15 amino acids long. The J segment lost 1 base and the V segment lost 2 bases, leaving 6 bases of the junction unmatched. As DNA, the CDR3 is TGTGCCTGGAGTCGATGGGACAGGTGGAACACTGAAGCTTTCTTT. As protein: CAWSRWDRWNTEAFF.

V and J are TRBV5-1 and TRBJ2-5, with TRBD2 identical over 11 bases. The germline V gene encodes CDR1 SGHRS and CDR2 YFSETQ. V lost 4 bases and J lost 5; bases outside the gene matches: 10. The CDR3 is made up of 16 amino acids. CDR3 nucleotides: TGCGCCAGCAGCCTTATAGCGGGAGGGCCACGGGAGACCCAGTACTTC. This gives the protein CASSLIAGGPRETQYF.

The rearrangement links TRBV19 to TRBJ2-7, with TRBD2 matching over 10 bases. The V gene end was trimmed by 9 bases and the J gene end by 5 bases; junction bases not matched to a gene: 10. The CDR3 sequence is 14 residues long. Germline CDR1 LNHDA, CDR2 SQIVND (reference sequence). The DNA of the CDR3 is TGTGCCAGCACCAGCGGGAGGGCTGGCCACGAGCAGTACTTC. This codes for CASTSGRAGHEQYF.

This clone appeared a few times. V usage is TRBV5-6 and J usage is TRBJ1-1, with 7 bases fitting TRBD1. J gave up 5 bases and V 2 bases, and 6 bases lay outside the gene matches. CDR1 and CDR2 from the germline V gene are SGHDT and YYEEEE. The CDR3 loop spans 14 amino acids. CDR3 region: CASSFVAGGTEAFF. The CDR3 coding sequence is TGTGCCAGCAGCTTCGTCGCAGGGGGTACTGAAGCTTTCTTT. The full variable domain, rest sourced from reference TRBV5-6 and TRBJ1-1, is DAGVTQSPTHLIKTRGQQVTLRCSPKSGHDTVSWYQQALGQGPQFIFQYYEEEERQRGNFPDRFSGHQFPNYSSELNVNALLLGDSALYLCASSFVAGGTEAFFGQGTRLTVV.

In its sample, this clone was seen a few times. This chain connects TRBV18 to TRBJ1-1, with 10 bases fitting TRBD1. The trim removed 4 bases at V and 3 bases at J, leaving 8 bases unmatched. Germline lookup yields CDR1 KGHSH and CDR2 LQKENI. The CDR3 runs to 16 residues. The CDR3 protein is CASSLGQGGLYTEAFF. In DNA form, the CDR3 reads TGTGCCAGCTCACTTGGACAGGGGGGATTGTACACTGAAGCTTTCTTT.

Regarding this clone: The junction shows a germline mismatch at one end, possibly a read error. The chain carries TRBV5-4 and TRBJ2-7; TRBD2 aligns across 11 bases. Looked up from germline, CDR1 is SGHNT and CDR2 is YYREEE (reference sequence). The CDR3 spans 15 residues. CDR3: CASSRTSGQTYQQYF. DNA of the CDR3: TGTGCCAGCAGCCGGACTAGCGGGCAAACCTACCAGCAGTACTTC.

The V call is TRBV11-1, the J call TRBJ2-5, with 12 bases matching TRBD2. CDR3 length: 17 amino acids. Germline V gives CDR1 SGHAT, CDR2 FQDESV (reference sequence). J gave up 5 bases and V 5 bases, and 12 bases lay outside the gene matches. CDR3 residues: CASSLRLAGVHRETQYF. The CDR3 coding sequence is TGTGCCAGCAGCCTTCGACTAGCGGGAGTCCATCGGGAGACCCAGTACTTC.

The chain is built from TRBV5-4 and TRBJ2-5, with TRBD1 matching 10 bases. The germline V gene encodes CDR1 SGHNT and CDR2 YYREEE (reference sequence). CDR3 length equals 14 residues. The trim removed 5 bases at V and 2 bases at J, leaving 3 bases unmatched. The CDR3 loop is CASRQDRGQETQYF. In nucleotides, the CDR3 is TGTGCCAGCAGGCAGGACAGGGGGCAAGAGACCCAGTACTTC.

The chain employs TRBV30 and TRBJ1-2; D is unclear. The germline CDR1 and CDR2 sequences are GTSNPN and SVGIG (reference sequence). Trimming pared 0 bases from V and 4 bases from J, leaving 9 bases between. The CDR3 is 13 residues long. This CDR3 is CAWSVGLGYGYTF. The CDR3 region has the DNA TGTGCCTGGAGTGTAGGGCTGGGCTATGGCTACACCTTC.